This T cell receptor beta chain comes out of a study of CXCR3-negative and CXCR3-positive naive CD8 T cells. Overall study results and limits: In both naive subsets diversity was comparably high, whereas memory CD8+ cells showed much lower diversity. In naive cells, CXCR3-negative and CXCR3-positive subsets had similar TRBV-TRBJ usage; memory cells differed. Naive cells positive for CXCR3 carried more hydrophobic TRB CDR3s than CXCR3-negative ones.

Naive CD8+ T cells displayed a CD45RO-CCR7+CD27+CD95- phenotype. This CDR3 has 14 amino acids. Per the germline V gene, CDR1 is DFQATT and CDR2 is SNEGSKA (reference sequence). In preparing the TRB cDNA libraries, 5' RACE with UMI labels was used. TCRdb processed the 5' RACE reads again and assigns one entry to each CDR3 protein, with no DNA. The sample has around 60,000 distinct CDR3 sequences. Notes on this clonotype: Its specificity is unknown.

The chain uses TRBV20-1 and TRBJ2-7; TCRdb's D gene call, TRBD1, goes unchecked for lack of DNA. The sequence derives from a human donor in good health. Some clones in this sample may be carry-over from other donors' samples. Sequencing was carried out using naive CXCR3+ CD8+ T cells from blood. Sample subset: CD45RO-CCR7+CD27+CD95- naive CD8+ T cells expressing CXCR3 (TNR3+). The CDR3 sequence: CSASGQGDVHEQYF.